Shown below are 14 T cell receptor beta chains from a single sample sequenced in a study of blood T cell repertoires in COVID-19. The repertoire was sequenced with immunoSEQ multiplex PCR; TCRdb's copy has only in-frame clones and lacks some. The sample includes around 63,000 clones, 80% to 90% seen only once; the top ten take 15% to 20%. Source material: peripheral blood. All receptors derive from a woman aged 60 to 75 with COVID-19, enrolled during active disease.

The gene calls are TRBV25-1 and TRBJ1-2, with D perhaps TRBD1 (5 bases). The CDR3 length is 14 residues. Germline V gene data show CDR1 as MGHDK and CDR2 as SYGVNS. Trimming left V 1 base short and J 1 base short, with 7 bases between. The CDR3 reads CASSESGDNYGYTF. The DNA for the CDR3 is TGTGCCAGCAGTGAATCGGGGGATAACTATGGCTACACCTTC.

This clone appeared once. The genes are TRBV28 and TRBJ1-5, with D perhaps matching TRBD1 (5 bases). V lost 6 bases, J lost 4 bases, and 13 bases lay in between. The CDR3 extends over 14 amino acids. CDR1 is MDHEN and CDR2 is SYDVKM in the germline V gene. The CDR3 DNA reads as TGTGCCAGCAGCCCCTTACAGGAGAATCAGCCCCAGCATTTT. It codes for CASSPLQENQPQHF.

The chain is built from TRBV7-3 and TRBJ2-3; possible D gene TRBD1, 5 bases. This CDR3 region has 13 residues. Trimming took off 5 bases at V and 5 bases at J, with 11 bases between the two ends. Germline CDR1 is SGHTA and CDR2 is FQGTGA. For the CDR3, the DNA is TGTGCCAGCAGCCCGCAGGGTAGAGATACGCAGTATTTT. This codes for CASSPQGRDTQYF.

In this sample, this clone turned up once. CDR3 region: CASSLEVTNQPQHF. Written as DNA, the CDR3 is TGTGCCAGCAGCTTAGAAGTCACAAATCAGCCCCAGCATTTT. V usage is TRBV11-2 and J usage is TRBJ1-5; no definite D call. CDR1 is SGHAT and CDR2 is FQNNGV in the germline V gene. The CDR3 spans 14 residues. V gave up 0 bases and J gave up 4 bases, with 7 bases separating them.

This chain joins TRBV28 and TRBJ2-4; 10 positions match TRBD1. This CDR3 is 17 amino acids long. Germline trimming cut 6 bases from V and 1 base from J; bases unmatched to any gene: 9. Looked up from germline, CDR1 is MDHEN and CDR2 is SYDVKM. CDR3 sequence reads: CASSHTPGQGAKNIQYF. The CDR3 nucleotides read TGTGCCAGCAGCCATACTCCGGGACAGGGGGCCAAAAACATTCAGTACTTC.

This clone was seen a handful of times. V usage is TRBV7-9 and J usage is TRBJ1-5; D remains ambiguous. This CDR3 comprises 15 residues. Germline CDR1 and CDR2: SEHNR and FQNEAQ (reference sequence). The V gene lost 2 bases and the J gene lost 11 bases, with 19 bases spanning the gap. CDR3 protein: CASSLSTIGGGSQHF. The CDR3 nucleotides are TGTGCCAGCAGCTTAAGTACCATTGGCGGCGGGTCCCAGCATTTT.

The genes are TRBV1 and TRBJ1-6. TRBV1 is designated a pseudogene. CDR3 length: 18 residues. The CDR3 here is CTSSQLIKEEGLDSPLHF. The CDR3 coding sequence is TGCACCAGCAGCCAATTAATCAAGGAGGAGGGCTTGGATTCACCCCTCCACTTT.

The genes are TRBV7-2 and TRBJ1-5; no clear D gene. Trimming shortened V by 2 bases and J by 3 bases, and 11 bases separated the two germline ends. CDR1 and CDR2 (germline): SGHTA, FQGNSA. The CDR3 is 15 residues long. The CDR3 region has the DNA TGTGCCAGCAGCTTAAGAGGGCAGCCCAATCAGCCCCAGCATTTT. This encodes CASSLRGQPNQPQHF.

The CDR3 DNA reads as TGTGCCAGCAGCCGACTTCGACAGGGACCCTACGAGCAGTACTTC. Protein: CASSRLRQGPYEQYF. The V gene is TRBV11-2, the J gene TRBJ2-7, with 7 positions matching TRBD1. CDR3 size: 15 residues. CDR1 SGHAT and CDR2 FQNNGV come from the germline V gene. Unmatched junction bases numbered 9, after V lost 5 bases and J lost 2 bases.

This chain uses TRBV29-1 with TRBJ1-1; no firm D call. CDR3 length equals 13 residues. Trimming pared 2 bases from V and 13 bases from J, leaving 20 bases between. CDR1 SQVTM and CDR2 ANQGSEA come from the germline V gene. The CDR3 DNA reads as TGCAGCGTTGAATCCAGGCGCTCCCGTTTGGTTTTCTTT. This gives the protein CSVESRRSRLVFF.

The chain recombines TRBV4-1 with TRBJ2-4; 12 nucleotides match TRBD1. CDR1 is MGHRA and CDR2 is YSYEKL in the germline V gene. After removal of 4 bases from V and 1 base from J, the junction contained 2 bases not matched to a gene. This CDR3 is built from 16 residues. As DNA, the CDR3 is TGCGCCAGCAGCCTTGGGACAGGGGGCGCCAAAAACATTCAGTACTTC. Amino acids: CASSLGTGGAKNIQYF.

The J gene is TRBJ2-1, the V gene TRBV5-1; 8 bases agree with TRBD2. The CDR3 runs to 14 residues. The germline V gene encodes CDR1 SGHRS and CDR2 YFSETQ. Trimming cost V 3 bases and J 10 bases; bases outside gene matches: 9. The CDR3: CASSSSSGGREQFF. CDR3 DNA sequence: TGCGCCAGCAGCTCGTCAAGCGGGGGTCGGGAGCAGTTCTTC.

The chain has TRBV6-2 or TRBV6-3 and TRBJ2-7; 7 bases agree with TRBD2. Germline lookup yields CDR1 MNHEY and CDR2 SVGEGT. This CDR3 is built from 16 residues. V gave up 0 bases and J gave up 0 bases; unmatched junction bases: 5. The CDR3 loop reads CASSYSRGSLSYEQYF. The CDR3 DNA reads TGTGCCAGCAGTTACTCCCGCGGGAGCCTCTCCTACGAGCAGTACTTC.

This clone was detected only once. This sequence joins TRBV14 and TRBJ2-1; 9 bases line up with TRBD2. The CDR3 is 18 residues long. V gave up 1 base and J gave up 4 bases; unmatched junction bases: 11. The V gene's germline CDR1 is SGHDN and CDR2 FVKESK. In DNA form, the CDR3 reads TGTGCCAGCAGCCAAGGAGTGAGTAGCGGGAGAGCTTACAATGAGCAGTTCTTC. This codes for CASSQGVSSGRAYNEQFF.